These T cell receptor beta chains were read from a single sample in a study of CXCR3-negative and CXCR3-positive naive CD8 T cells. TCRdb reworked the 5' RACE reads into one entry per CDR3 protein, no DNA. This sample's table reports over 100,000 distinct CDR3 sequences. Sequenced: naive CXCR3- CD8+ T cells from blood. These receptors were obtained from a human donor in good health. Some clones in this sample may be carry-over from other donors' samples. CDR3s include the opening cysteine and the closing phenylalanine or tryptophan. Each record gives: V gene, J gene, CDR3 protein.

TRBV11-2	TRBJ2-7	CASSYHPDEQYF
TRBV5-6	TRBJ2-1	CASSWGLAGVFHEQFF
TRBV7-3	TRBJ2-3	CASSTGLAGGTDTQYF
TRBV5-5	TRBJ2-5	CASKGQGALREETQYF
TRBV4-1	TRBJ2-7	CASSHLAKSSYEQYF
TRBV28	TRBJ2-3	CASSIPTSGADTQYF
TRBV11-2	TRBJ2-7	CASSLTSGSYNEQYF
TRBV29-1	TRBJ1-6	CSVGQVHYNSPLHF
TRBV4-3	TRBJ2-3	CASSQARMDTQYF
TRBV2	TRBJ2-7	CASSPIGEQYF
TRBV7-2	TRBJ1-6	CASSLGSFGDRFNSPLHF
TRBV27	TRBJ2-1	CASSLTVYSYNEQFF
TRBV19	TRBJ2-5	CASSGLSQEETQYF
TRBV2	TRBJ1-2	CASTGTDLFYGYTF
TRBV10-3	TRBJ2-1	CAISEPGLNEQFF
TRBV28	TRBJ2-7	CASSLRGYYEQYF
TRBV30	TRBJ1-1	CAWSGQFTEAFF
TRBV20-1	TRBJ2-1	CSASVPFSGDYNEQFF
TRBV5-1	TRBJ1-2	CASSLTTGGVTYGYTF
TRBV14	TRBJ2-2	CASSQDLGRSNTGELFF
TRBV5-1	TRBJ2-1	CASSGLAGASNEQFF
TRBV10-1	TRBJ1-1	CSSKDRVKDTEAFF
TRBV11-2	TRBJ2-2	CASSLSSGDTGELFF
TRBV7-2	TRBJ2-7	CASSYPGGTYEQYF
TRBV7-8	TRBJ2-7	CASARLRGGPEQYF
TRBV19	TRBJ2-2	CASRTGVGELFF
TRBV15	TRBJ1-2	CATSTSRAGYGYTF
TRBV19	TRBJ2-6	CARVGVAGRESGANVLTF
TRBV7-6	TRBJ2-1	CASSLARMEGGPGEQFF
TRBV14	TRBJ2-1	CASSQTTGINEQFF
TRBV20-1	TRBJ2-7	CSATGTNGYEQYF
TRBV6-6	TRBJ1-1	CASSYPMNTEAFF
TRBV20-1	TRBJ2-7	CSARDIRLGYEQYF
TRBV7-8	TRBJ2-2	CASSLVPFSRELFF
TRBV19	TRBJ2-3	CASSIGGRSTDTQYF
TRBV12-3/TRBV12-4	TRBJ2-1	CASSFYEVAGEQFF
TRBV28	TRBJ2-5	CASSFPLAGDQYF
TRBV2	TRBJ2-7	CASSEARDRGNEQYF
TRBV11-2	TRBJ2-1	CASSLRAPGVDQGEQFF